This T cell receptor beta chain was sequenced in a study of cytomegalovirus exposure and HLA in healthy donors. PCR primers comprised 60 Vbeta and 13 Jbeta primers. Original handling: Tens of millions of unique TCR beta chains, 10 million to 14 million shared, were counted in a later analysis. Sequencing used immunoSEQ multiplex PCR; TCRdb keeps in-frame clones, though not all of them. V, J and clone size are taken as reported in that table, and D and trimming were inferred from the DNA itself. The sample contains 100,000 to 150,000 clones, around 80% of which appear only once. This clone appeared once. The ends lost 4 bases at V and 5 bases at J; junction bases unmatched: 8. There are 15 residues in the CDR3. The germline gives CDR1 SGHRS, CDR2 YFSETQ. Donors were ostensibly healthy at sampling, although undocumented immune exposures were probable.

Material: PBMCs. The rearrangement joins TRBV5-1 to TRBJ2-1, with 8 bases matching TRBD2. The sequence came from a woman younger than 35 in good health and CMV-seronegative. The CDR3 coding sequence is TGCGCCAGCAGCCCCGGCTCAGCGGGAGACAATGAGCAGTTCTTC. Its protein is CASSPGSAGDNEQFF.